What follows describes a single T cell receptor beta chain. The data are from a study of blood T cell repertoires in COVID-19. CDR1 and CDR2 from the germline V gene are SGHTA and FQGNSA. V lost 5 bases and J lost 2, with 15 bases in between. The CDR3 covers 15 residues. Ages ranged from about 18 to 89 years, with residence in some 25 US areas. Symptom resolution, clearance, or two negative PCRs marked the recovered donors of Cohort 3. Sequenced by immunoSEQ multiplex PCR; TCRdb stores in-frame clones only, minus some. The sample has about 300,000 clones; 70% to 90% are singletons. The receptor's source is a man aged 25-45 years who had recovered from COVID-19. Sequenced input: PBMCs or T cells enriched from blood (not recorded which). The V gene is TRBV7-2, the J gene TRBJ1-2; D unclear. The CDR3 protein is CASSLREHGNYGYTF. The CDR3 DNA sequence: TGTGCCAGCAGCCTCCGGGAACACGGCAACTATGGCTACACCTTC.